One and the same sample provided the 32 T cell receptor beta chains below, sequenced in a study of neoadjuvant nivolumab and ipilimumab in lung cancer. Sequenced by immunoSEQ multiplex PCR; TCRdb stores in-frame clones only, minus some. The table lists 40,000 or so clones, approximately 92% of them singletons, with roughly 3.4% in the top ten. The source was peripheral blood, collected before neoadjuvant nivolumab, alone or with ipilimumab. The source of these receptors is an adult with non-small cell lung cancer.

This clone was seen a single time. The J gene is TRBJ2-1, the V gene TRBV11-2; D gene ambiguous. The CDR3 is 16 residues long. The V and J ends lost 3 bases and 1 base respectively, with 13 bases between them. The germline V gene encodes CDR1 SGHAT and CDR2 FQNNGV. The CDR3 spells CASSFLIGKSYNEQFF. The CDR3 nucleotides are TGTGCCAGCAGCTTCCTGATTGGAAAGTCCTACAATGAGCAGTTCTTC.

The chain combines TRBV27 with TRBJ2-7; a possible D gene is TRBD2 (5 bases). CDR1 and CDR2 from the germline V gene are MNHEY and SMNVEV (reference sequence). There are 12 residues in the CDR3. V was cut by 5 bases and J by 6 bases, with 11 bases left in between. CDR3 residues: CASSPLGGEQYF. CDR3 bases: TGTGCCAGCAGTCCCCTCGGAGGCGAGCAGTACTTC.

The J gene is TRBJ2-7, the V gene TRBV18, with D possibly TRBD1 on 5 matching bases. The ends were cut back, 2 bases at V and 2 bases at J, with 13 bases in the middle. The CDR3 length is 15 residues. CDR1 and CDR2 (germline): KGHSH, LQKENI. CDR3 amino acids: CASSPSQGATYEQYF. CDR3 sequence (DNA): TGTGCCAGCTCACCATCCCAGGGCGCAACCTACGAGCAGTACTTC. Full variable domain (rest looked up from reference TRBV18 and TRBJ2-7): NAGVMQNPRHLVRRRGQEARLRCSPMKGHSHVYWYRQLPEEGLKFMVYLQKENIIDESGMPKERFSAEFPKEGPSILRIQQVVRGDSAAYFCASSPSQGATYEQYFGPGTRLTVT.

This sequence joins TRBV7-2 and TRBJ1-5; D is ambiguous. Trimming stripped 5 bases from V and 7 bases from J, with 9 bases between. Germline V gene sequence: CDR1 SGHTA, CDR2 FQGNSA. This CDR3 is built from 12 residues. The CDR3 reads CASSTPPQPQHF. CDR3 nucleotides: TGTGCCAGCAGCACCCCCCCACAGCCCCAGCATTTT.

The chain has TRBV9 and TRBJ2-2; 7 bases map to TRBD2. The CDR3 sequence is 15 residues long. In germline, CDR1 is SGDLS, CDR2 YYNGEE. V dropped 4 bases and J dropped 6; count of bases not matched to a gene: 9. Written as DNA, the CDR3 is TGTGCCAGCAGCCACCAGACTAGCTCAGCCGGGGAGCTGTTTTTT. Translating it yields CASSHQTSSAGELFF.

The chain joins TRBV7-2 to TRBJ2-1, with D possibly matching TRBD1 (5 bases). Germline CDR1 SGHTA, CDR2 FQGNSA. This CDR3 has 13 amino acids. Deletions cut 5 bases from V and 9 bases from J, with 14 bases between. CDR3 DNA: TGTGCCAGCAGCCCCGGCAGGGTACGTGAGCAGTTCTTC. Encoded protein: CASSPGRVREQFF.

As regards this clone: One end of the junction does not line up with germline, which may come from a read error. The chain uses TRBV11-1 and TRBJ1-2; 9 bases are a match to TRBD1. There are 13 residues in the CDR3. Germline loops: CDR1 SGHAT, CDR2 FQDESV (reference sequence). CDR3: CASSPSNRGHGFF. The CDR3 nucleotides read TGTGCCAGCAGCCCGTCAAACAGGGGGCATGGATTCTTC.

The chain uses TRBV7-9 and TRBJ1-5; D remains ambiguous. The ends were cut back, 8 bases at V and 0 bases at J, with 11 bases in the middle. CDR1 is SEHNR, CDR2 FQNEAQ, per germline (reference sequence). The CDR3 sequence is 14 residues long. The CDR3 bases are TGTGCCAGCCAGCAGGCAGATAGCAATCAGCCCCAGCATTTT. This gives the protein CASQQADSNQPQHF.

The V call is TRBV7-2, the J call TRBJ2-3; D uncertain. Germline values: CDR1 SGHTA, CDR2 FQGNSA. Trimming stripped 5 bases from V and 2 bases from J, with 5 bases between. The CDR3 covers 12 residues. The CDR3 DNA is TGTGCCAGCAGCCTTTACACAGATACGCAGTATTTT. This sequence encodes CASSLYTDTQYF.

V and J are TRBV29-1 and TRBJ1-2; tentatively, D is TRBD1 (6 bases). The germline V and J ends were trimmed by 2 bases and 4 bases, with 11 bases remaining between them. Germline V CDR1 and CDR2: SQVTM, ANQGSEA. The CDR3 is 13 amino acids. This chain's CDR3 is CSVERQDAYGYTF. Here the CDR3 DNA reads TGCAGCGTTGAACGACAGGACGCCTATGGCTACACCTTC.

The chain combines TRBV25-1 with TRBJ2-4; maybe TRBD2 (5 bases). From germline, CDR1 is MGHDK and CDR2 SYGVNS. The CDR3 has 13 amino acids. V lost 4 bases to trimming and J lost 9 bases, with 13 bases between them. As DNA, the CDR3 is TGTGCCAGCAGTGGTGTGGGCGGAGGCATTCAGTACTTC. As protein: CASSGVGGGIQYF.

The rearrangement links TRBV7-2 to TRBJ2-7; D gene uncertain. CDR1 is SGHTA and CDR2 is FQGNSA in the germline V gene. The CDR3 is 12 residues long. The V and J ends lost 5 bases and 7 bases respectively, with 12 bases between them. The CDR3 DNA reads TGTGCCAGCAGCCGACCCCTCGGGGAGCAGTACTTC. Translation: CASSRPLGEQYF.

V gene TRBV27 combines with J gene TRBJ1-2; a weak D match, TRBD1 (5 bases). The CDR3 has 14 amino acids. Germline lookup yields CDR1 MNHEY and CDR2 SMNVEV (reference sequence). Trimming took 0 bases from V and 4 from J, leaving 9 bases between them. The CDR3 loop reads CASSLSGDGYGYTF. As DNA, the CDR3 is TGTGCCAGCAGTTTATCAGGGGATGGCTATGGCTACACCTTC.

V usage is TRBV11-3 and J usage is TRBJ2-1; possibly TRBD1 for D (6 bases). The CDR3 length is 13 residues. V was cut by 2 bases and J by 8 bases, with 10 bases left in between. Germline CDR1 and CDR2: SGHNT and YENEEA. CDR3 in DNA: TGTGCCAGCAGCTTAATGGGGGCGTATGAGCAGTTCTTC. Protein: CASSLMGAYEQFF. Full variable domain (missing parts from reference TRBV11-3 and TRBJ2-1): EAGVVQSPRYKIIEKKQPVAFWCNPISGHNTLYWYLQNLGQGPELLIRYENEEAVDDSQLPKDRFSAERLKGVDSTLKIQPAELGDSAVYLCASSLMGAYEQFFGPGTRLTVL.

The V call is TRBV14, the J call TRBJ2-7; 7 nucleotides align to TRBD1. Germline CDR1 reads SGHDN; CDR2 reads FVKESK. V trimming: 3 bases; J trimming: 2 bases; junction bases outside the gene matches: 7. The CDR3 consists of 15 residues. The CDR3, as DNA: TGTGCCAGCAGCCAGGGACAGTGGGGTGCCTACGAGCAGTACTTC. Protein: CASSQGQWGAYEQYF.

The chain joins TRBV5-6 to TRBJ2-3; 12 bases fit TRBD2. The ends lost 4 bases at V and 3 bases at J; junction bases unmatched: 3. Germline V lookup: CDR1 SGHDT, CDR2 YYEEEE. This CDR3 is built from 15 residues. CDR3 protein: CASSPTSGGTDTQYF. In nucleotides, the CDR3 is TGTGCCAGCAGCCCGACTAGCGGGGGTACAGATACGCAGTATTTT.

This clone is termed medium-sized. This chain connects TRBV28 to TRBJ2-1; TRBD1 matches 9 bases. Germline V gene sequence: CDR1 MDHEN, CDR2 SYDVKM. With V trimmed by 5 bases and J by 8 bases, 13 bases remained unmatched. This CDR3 has 16 amino acids. The CDR3 DNA sequence: TGTGCCAGCAGTCCCCTGGGACAGGGCGACGTGGATGAGCAGTTCTTC. It encodes CASSPLGQGDVDEQFF.

The chain has TRBV11-2 and TRBJ2-7; D is unclear. The CDR3 sequence is 11 residues long. From germline, CDR1 is SGHAT and CDR2 FQNNGV. V lost 4 bases, J lost 6 bases, and 7 bases lay in between. This chain's CDR3 is CASSSAFEQYF. In DNA, the CDR3 is TGTGCCAGCAGCTCGGCCTTCGAGCAGTACTTC. The full variable domain, completed using reference TRBV11-2 and TRBJ2-7, is EAGVAQSPRYKIIEKRQSVAFWCNPISGHATLYWYQQILGQGPKLLIQFQNNGVVDDSQLPKDRFSAERLKGVDSTLKIQPAKLEDSAVYLCASSSAFEQYFGPGTRLTVT.

V is TRBV4-1 and J is TRBJ2-7, with 7 bases aligning to TRBD2. CDR1 and CDR2 from the germline V gene are MGHRA and YSYEKL. The CDR3 length is 16 residues. V gave up 4 bases and J gave up 1 base; unmatched junction bases: 10. This CDR3 reads CASSLAMGGTSYEQYF. In DNA, the CDR3 is TGCGCCAGCAGCCTAGCCATGGGGGGGACGTCCTACGAGCAGTACTTC.

V is TRBV5-8 and J is TRBJ2-1; the match to TRBD1 covers 8 bases. The CDR3 sequence is 15 residues long. The germline V gene has CDR1 SGHTS and CDR2 YDEGEE. Trimming removed 0 bases from V and 5 bases from J; junction bases left unmatched: 4. CDR3 nucleotides: TGTGCCAGCAGCTTGGGGACAGGGATCCACAATGAGCAGTTCTTC. Translation: CASSLGTGIHNEQFF.

The V call is TRBV7-2, the J call TRBJ2-3; maybe TRBD1 (5 bases). CDR1 and CDR2 (germline): SGHTA, FQGNSA. This CDR3 has 16 residues. Trimming pared 5 bases from V and 2 bases from J, leaving 17 bases between. The CDR3 reads CASSPPRGRATDTQYF. The CDR3, as DNA: TGTGCCAGCAGCCCCCCTAGGGGCAGGGCCACAGATACGCAGTATTTT.

The chain links TRBV5-4 to TRBJ2-2, with D hard to call. Germline CDR1 is SGHNT and CDR2 is YYREEE (reference sequence). The V and J ends lost 3 bases and 1 base respectively, with 7 bases between them. The CDR3 sequence is 14 residues long. The CDR3 DNA reads TGTGCCAGCAGCTCCCGGAGGAACACCGGGGAGCTGTTTTTT. This encodes CASSSRRNTGELFF.

V is TRBV25-1 and J is TRBJ1-2; D gene uncertain. V lost 4 bases, J lost 4 bases, and 10 bases lay in between. Germline V gene data show CDR1 as MGHDK and CDR2 as SYGVNS. There are 13 residues in the CDR3. In nucleotides, the CDR3 is TGTGCCAGCAGTGCGGAGTGGGGCTATGGCTACACCTTC. It translates to CASSAEWGYGYTF.

The V call is TRBV7-2, the J call TRBJ2-3; 11 nucleotides match TRBD2. V shed 5 bases, J shed 2 bases, and the junction held 9 bases outside the gene matches. CDR1 is SGHTA and CDR2 is FQGNSA in the germline V gene. The CDR3 totals 17 residues. CDR3 protein: CASSLLRLAGLTDTQYF. The CDR3 DNA sequence: TGTGCCAGCAGCCTCCTTCGACTAGCGGGACTCACAGATACGCAGTATTTT.

V is TRBV9 and J is TRBJ1-1; 8 nucleotides align to TRBD1. Germline values: CDR1 SGDLS, CDR2 YYNGEE. This CDR3 contains 17 residues. The V and J ends lost 4 bases and 2 bases, in that order; junction bases with no gene match: 13. CDR3 sequence: CASSPTPGQVVNTEAFF. The CDR3 coding sequence is TGTGCCAGCAGCCCAACCCCGGGACAGGTCGTAAACACTGAAGCTTTCTTT.

This chain joins TRBV9 and TRBJ1-3; tentative D call: TRBD1 (5 bases). The CDR3 length is 15 residues. Trimming cost V 7 bases and J 0 bases, with 14 bases left between them. Germline CDR1 is SGDLS and CDR2 is YYNGEE. DNA for the CDR3: TGTGCCAGCTCGAGGGACGGGTACTCTGGAAACACCATATATTTT. Encoded protein: CASSRDGYSGNTIYF.

The chain combines TRBV7-9 with TRBJ2-7; 11 bases agree with TRBD2. CDR1 and CDR2 (germline): SEHNR, FQNEAQ (reference sequence). V gave up 8 bases and J gave up 5 bases; unmatched junction bases: 11. The CDR3 is 15 amino acids. This CDR3 reads CASSARGLAANEQYF. The CDR3 coding sequence is TGTGCCAGCTCTGCGAGGGGACTAGCGGCCAACGAGCAGTACTTC.

This chain connects TRBV19 to TRBJ1-5; unclear D gene. This CDR3 comprises 12 residues. The germline V gene encodes CDR1 LNHDA and CDR2 SQIVND (reference sequence). The V end lost 6 bases, the J end lost 7 bases, and 10 bases lay between the germline ends. The CDR3 loop is CASRTDDQPQHF. Written as DNA, the CDR3 is TGTGCCAGTAGAACGGACGACCAGCCCCAGCATTTT.

The chain employs TRBV6-1 and TRBJ2-7; possibly TRBD1 for D (5 bases). CDR3 length: 14 amino acids. CDR1 MNHNS and CDR2 SASEGT come from the germline V gene. Trimming stripped 4 bases from V and 5 bases from J, with 15 bases between. CDR3 in amino acids: CASSVGWGQDEQYF. Here the CDR3 DNA reads TGTGCCAGCAGTGTTGGGTGGGGCCAGGACGAGCAGTACTTC.

The chain couples TRBV28 to TRBJ2-5; D uncertain. Trimming left V 5 bases short and J 1 base short, with 8 bases between. The CDR3 has 13 amino acids. Germline V gene sequence: CDR1 MDHEN, CDR2 SYDVKM. The CDR3 loop reads CASSRPGQETQYF. The CDR3 DNA is TGTGCCAGCAGTCGGCCGGGCCAAGAGACCCAGTACTTC.

The chain recombines TRBV18 with TRBJ2-3; 13 positions match TRBD2. Trimming took 4 bases from V and 6 from J; bases not matched to a gene: 4. In germline, CDR1 is KGHSH, CDR2 LQKENI. This CDR3 contains 15 residues. CDR3 bases: TGTGCCAGCTCACTTGGACTAGCGGGAGTGGATACGCAGTATTTT. Its translation is CASSLGLAGVDTQYF.

V is TRBV27 and J is TRBJ1-1; D might be TRBD1 (6 bases). V dropped 5 bases and J dropped 1 base, with 8 bases sitting between them. CDR1 and CDR2 from the germline V gene are MNHEY and SMNVEV (reference sequence). The CDR3 sequence is 13 residues long. The CDR3 reads CASSTGKNTEAFF. The CDR3 DNA reads as TGTGCCAGCAGTACAGGGAAGAACACTGAAGCTTTCTTT.